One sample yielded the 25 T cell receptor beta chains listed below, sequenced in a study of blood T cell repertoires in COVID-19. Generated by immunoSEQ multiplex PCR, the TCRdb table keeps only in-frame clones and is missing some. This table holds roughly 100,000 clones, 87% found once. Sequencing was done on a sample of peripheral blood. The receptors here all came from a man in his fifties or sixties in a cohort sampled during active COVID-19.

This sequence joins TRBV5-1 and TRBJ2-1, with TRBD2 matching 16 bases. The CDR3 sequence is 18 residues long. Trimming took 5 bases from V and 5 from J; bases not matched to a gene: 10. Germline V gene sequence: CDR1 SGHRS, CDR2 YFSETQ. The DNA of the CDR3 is TGCGCCAGCAGTACGGGACTAGCGGGGGGGCCCGGAAACAATGAGCAGTTCTTC. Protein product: CASSTGLAGGPGNNEQFF.

The CDR3 DNA reads TGTGCCAGCAGCCTCGGACTAGTCTCCGAGCAGTACTTC. It encodes CASSLGLVSEQYF. V gene TRBV27 combines with J gene TRBJ2-7, with 7 bases identical to TRBD2. The V gene end was trimmed by 6 bases and the J gene end by 6 bases; junction bases not matched to a gene: 8. The CDR3 is 13 amino acids. Germline CDR1 is MNHEY and CDR2 is SMNVEV (reference sequence).

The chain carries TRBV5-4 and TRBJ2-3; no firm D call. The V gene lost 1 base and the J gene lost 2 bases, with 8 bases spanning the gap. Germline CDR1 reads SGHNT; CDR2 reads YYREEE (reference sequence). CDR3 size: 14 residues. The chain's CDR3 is CASSLPRSTDTQYF. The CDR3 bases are TGTGCCAGCAGCTTGCCCAGATCCACAGATACGCAGTATTTT.

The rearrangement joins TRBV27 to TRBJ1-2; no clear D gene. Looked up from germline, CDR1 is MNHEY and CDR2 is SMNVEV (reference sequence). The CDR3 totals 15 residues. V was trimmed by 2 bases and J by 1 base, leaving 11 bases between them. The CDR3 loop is CASSLQWESNYGYTF. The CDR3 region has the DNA TGTGCCAGCAGTTTACAGTGGGAGAGTAACTATGGCTACACCTTC.

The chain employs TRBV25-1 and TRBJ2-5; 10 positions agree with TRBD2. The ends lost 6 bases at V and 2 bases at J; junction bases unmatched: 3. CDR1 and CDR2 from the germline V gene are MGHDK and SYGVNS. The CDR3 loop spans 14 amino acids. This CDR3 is CASRAGGQQETQYF. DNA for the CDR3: TGTGCCAGCAGAGCGGGGGGGCAGCAAGAGACCCAGTACTTC.

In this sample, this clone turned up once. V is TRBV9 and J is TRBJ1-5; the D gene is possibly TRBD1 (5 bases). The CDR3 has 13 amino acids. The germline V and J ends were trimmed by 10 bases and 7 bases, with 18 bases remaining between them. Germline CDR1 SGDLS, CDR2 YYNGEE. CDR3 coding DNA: TGTGCCCGCCGCGGCGGGGGGGGGCAGCCCCAGCATTTT. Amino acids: CARRGGGGQPQHF. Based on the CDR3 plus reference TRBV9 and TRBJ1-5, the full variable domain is DSGVTQTPKHLITATGQRVTLRCSPRSGDLSVYWYQQSLDQGLQFLIQYYNGEERAKGNILERFSAQQFPDLHSELNLSSLELGDSALYFCARRGGGGQPQHFGDGTRLSIL.

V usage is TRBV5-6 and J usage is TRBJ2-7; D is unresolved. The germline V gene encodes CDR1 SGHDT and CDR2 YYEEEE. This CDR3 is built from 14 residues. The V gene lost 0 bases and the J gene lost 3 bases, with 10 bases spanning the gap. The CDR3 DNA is TGTGCCAGCAGCTTGGAGCTTAAGTACTACGAGCAGTACTTC. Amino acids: CASSLELKYYEQYF.

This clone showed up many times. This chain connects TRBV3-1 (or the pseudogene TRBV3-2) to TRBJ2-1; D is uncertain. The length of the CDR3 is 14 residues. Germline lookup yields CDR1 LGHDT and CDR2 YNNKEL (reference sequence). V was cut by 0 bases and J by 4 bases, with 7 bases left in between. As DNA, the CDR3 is TGTGCCAGCAGCCAAGATGCACTGTACAATGAGCAGTTCTTC. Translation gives CASSQDALYNEQFF.

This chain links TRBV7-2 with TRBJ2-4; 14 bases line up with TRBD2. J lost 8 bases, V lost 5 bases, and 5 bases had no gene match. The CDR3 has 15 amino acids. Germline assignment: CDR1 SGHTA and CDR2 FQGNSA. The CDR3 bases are TGTGCCAGCAGCCGTCGACTAGCGGGGGGGGACATTCAGTACTTC. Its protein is CASSRRLAGGDIQYF. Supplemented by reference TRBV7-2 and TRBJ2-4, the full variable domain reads GAGVSQSPSNKVTEKGKDVELRCDPISGHTALYWYRQSLGQGLEFLIYFQGNSAPDKSGLPSDRFSAERTGGSVSTLTIQRTQQEDSAVYLCASSRRLAGGDIQYFGAGTRLSVL.

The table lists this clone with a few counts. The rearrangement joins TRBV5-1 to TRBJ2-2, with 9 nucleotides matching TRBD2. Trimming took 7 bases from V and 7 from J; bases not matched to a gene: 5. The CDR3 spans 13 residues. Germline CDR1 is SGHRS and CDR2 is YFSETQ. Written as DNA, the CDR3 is TGCGCCAGCTCCCCGCGGGAGGGCGGGGAGCTGTTTTTT. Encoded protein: CASSPREGGELFF.

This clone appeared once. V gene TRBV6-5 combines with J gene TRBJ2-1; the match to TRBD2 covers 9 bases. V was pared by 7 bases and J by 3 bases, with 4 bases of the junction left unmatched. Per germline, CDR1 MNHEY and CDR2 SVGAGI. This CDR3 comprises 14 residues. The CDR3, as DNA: TGTGCCAGCACCCCAGCGGGGGGCTACAATGAGCAGTTCTTC. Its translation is CASTPAGGYNEQFF.

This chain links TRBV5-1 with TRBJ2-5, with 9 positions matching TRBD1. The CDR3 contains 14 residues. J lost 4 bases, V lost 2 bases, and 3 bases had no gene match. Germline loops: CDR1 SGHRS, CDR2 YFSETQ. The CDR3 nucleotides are TGCGCCAGCAGCTTAACAGGGGGCTCAGAGACCCAGTACTTC. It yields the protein CASSLTGGSETQYF.

CDR3 loop: CASSEARAGGELFF. As DNA, the CDR3 is TGTGCCAGCAGTGAAGCCCGTGCAGGCGGGGAGCTGTTTTTT. This rearrangement joins TRBV2 to TRBJ2-2, with D unresolved. Trimming stripped 0 bases from V and 7 bases from J, with 9 bases between. CDR1 and CDR2 (germline): SNHLY, FYNNEI. The CDR3 extends over 14 amino acids.

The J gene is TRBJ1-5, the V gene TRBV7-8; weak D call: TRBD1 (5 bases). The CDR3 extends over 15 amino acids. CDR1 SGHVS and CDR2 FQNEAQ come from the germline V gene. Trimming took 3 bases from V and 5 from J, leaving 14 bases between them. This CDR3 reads CASSLDGTCDQPQHF. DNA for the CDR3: TGTGCCAGCAGCTTGGACGGGACTTGCGATCAGCCCCAGCATTTT.

CDR3 region: CASSLGAGNTEAFF. DNA for the CDR3: TGTGCCAGCAGCCTGGGGGCTGGGAACACTGAAGCTTTCTTT. The J gene is TRBJ1-1, the V gene TRBV11-2, with TRBD1 as a possible D gene (6 bases). Trimming cost V 5 bases and J 1 base, with 11 bases left between them. This CDR3 contains 14 residues. CDR1 and CDR2 from the germline V gene are SGHAT and FQNNGV.

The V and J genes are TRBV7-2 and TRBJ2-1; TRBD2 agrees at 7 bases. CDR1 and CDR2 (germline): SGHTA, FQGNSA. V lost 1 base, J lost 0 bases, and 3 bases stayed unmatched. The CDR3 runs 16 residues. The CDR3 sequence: CASSLVGGSSYNEQFF. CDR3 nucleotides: TGTGCCAGCAGCTTAGTGGGGGGGAGCTCCTACAATGAGCAGTTCTTC.

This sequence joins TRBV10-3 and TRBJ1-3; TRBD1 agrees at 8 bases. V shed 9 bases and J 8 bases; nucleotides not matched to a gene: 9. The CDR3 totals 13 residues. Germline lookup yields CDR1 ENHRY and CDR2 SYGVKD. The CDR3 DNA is TGTGCCATTAGTCCACAGGGGGATGACACCATATATTTT. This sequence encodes CAISPQGDDTIYF.

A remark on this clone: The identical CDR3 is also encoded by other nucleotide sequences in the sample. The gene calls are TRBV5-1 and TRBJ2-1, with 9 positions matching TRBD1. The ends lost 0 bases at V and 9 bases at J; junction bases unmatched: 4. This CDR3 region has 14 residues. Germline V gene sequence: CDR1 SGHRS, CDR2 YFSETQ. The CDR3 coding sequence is TGCGCCAGCAGCTTGGGGACAGGGGTAGGTGAGCAGTTCTTC. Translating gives CASSLGTGVGEQFF.

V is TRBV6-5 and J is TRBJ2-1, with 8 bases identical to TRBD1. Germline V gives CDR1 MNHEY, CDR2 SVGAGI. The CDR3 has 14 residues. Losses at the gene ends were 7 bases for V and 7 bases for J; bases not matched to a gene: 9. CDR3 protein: CASTRTGSTNEQFF. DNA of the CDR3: TGTGCCAGCACGAGGACAGGGTCTACGAATGAGCAGTTCTTC.

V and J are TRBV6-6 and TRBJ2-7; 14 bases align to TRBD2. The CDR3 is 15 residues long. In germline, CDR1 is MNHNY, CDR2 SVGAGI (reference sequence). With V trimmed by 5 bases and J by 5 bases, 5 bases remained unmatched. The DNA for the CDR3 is TGTGCCAGCAGTGGACTAGCGGGGGGAATAGACGAGCAGTACGTC. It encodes CASSGLAGGIDEQYV.

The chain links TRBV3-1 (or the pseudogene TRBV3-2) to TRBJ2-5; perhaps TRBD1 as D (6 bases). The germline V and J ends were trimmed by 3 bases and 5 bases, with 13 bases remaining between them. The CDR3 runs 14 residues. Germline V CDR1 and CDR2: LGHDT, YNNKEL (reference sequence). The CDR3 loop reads CASSQTGARETQYF. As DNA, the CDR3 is TGTGCCAGCAGCCAGACAGGTGCTAGGGAGACCCAGTACTTC.

The CDR3 sequence is CASSLVPETQYF. The CDR3 nucleotides are TGTGCCAGCAGTTTAGTTCCGGAGACCCAGTACTTC. The chain uses TRBV28 and TRBJ2-5; no reliable D call. V dropped 2 bases and J dropped 5 bases, with 6 bases sitting between them. This CDR3 is 12 amino acids long. Germline CDR1 is MDHEN and CDR2 is SYDVKM.

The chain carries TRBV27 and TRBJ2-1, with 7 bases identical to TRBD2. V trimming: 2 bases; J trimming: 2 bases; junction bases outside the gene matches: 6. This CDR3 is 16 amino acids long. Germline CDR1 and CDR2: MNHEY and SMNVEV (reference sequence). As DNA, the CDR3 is TGTGCCAGCAGTTTACGACTAGCCTCGACCTACAATGAGCAGTTCTTC. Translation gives CASSLRLASTYNEQFF.

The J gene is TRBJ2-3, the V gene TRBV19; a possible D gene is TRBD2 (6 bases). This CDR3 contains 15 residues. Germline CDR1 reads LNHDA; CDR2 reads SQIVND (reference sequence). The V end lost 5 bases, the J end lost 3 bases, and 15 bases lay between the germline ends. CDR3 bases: TGTGCCAGTAGTCGCATTCTGGCGGGAACAGATACGCAGTATTTT. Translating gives CASSRILAGTDTQYF.

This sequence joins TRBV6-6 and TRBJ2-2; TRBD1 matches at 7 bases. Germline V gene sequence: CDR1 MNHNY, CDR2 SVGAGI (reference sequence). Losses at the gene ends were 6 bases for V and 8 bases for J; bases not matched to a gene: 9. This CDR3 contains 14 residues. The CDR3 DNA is TGTGCCAGCAGGGCGACAGGGAACTTAGGGGAGCTGTTTTTT. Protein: CASRATGNLGELFF.